This T cell receptor beta chain is drawn from a study of shared clonotypes between healthy human individuals. Overall study results and limits: In the sorted subsets, rarefaction showed sequencing was incomplete despite large depth.

Each sorted subset replicate got 200 ng genomic DNA, 30,000 or so genomes. The repertoire was sequenced with immunoSEQ multiplex PCR; TCRdb's copy has only in-frame clones and lacks some. The data contain some 2.4 million clones, 93% of them singletons. On this clone: Its antigen is currently unknown.

J was trimmed by 3 bases and V by 3 bases; bases with no gene match: 10. CDR1 SGDLS and CDR2 YYNGEE come from the germline V gene. This CDR3 has 17 residues. CD45RA-negative memory and CD45RA+ naive subsets were split from the CD4+ cells. The sequenced material came from naive CD4+ T cells from PBMCs. Subset described: CD45RA+ positively selected. The TCR was taken from a man aged 18 to 29 in good health. Some clones in this sample may be carry-over from other donors' samples. This rearrangement joins TRBV9 to TRBJ2-3; 10 positions match TRBD2. CDR3 DNA: TGTGCCAGCAGCGGGCTAGCGGGAGCGCCGGGTACAGATACGCAGTATTTT. Translated, it gives CASSGLAGAPGTDTQYF.